This T cell receptor (beta chain) was sequenced for a study of cytotoxic CD8 clonotypes in ibrutinib-treated CLL (dated by TCRdb to the early 2020s). Broadly, across the study: In this cohort, 15 patients were treatment-naive and approximately twelve were relapsed/refractory, while around 17 had unmutated IGHV. Partial responses were observed in around 25 patients and complete responses in 2; after a median follow-up of 68 months, remission was maintained in approximately 15 patients and progression was observed in some twelve. Response samples were taken after a median of roughly eleven months on treatment, ranging from roughly 6 to 36 months. On average, each sample yielded 250,000 to 300,000 productive templates and around 98,000 productive rearrangements. Longitudinal samples were obtainable from about 30% of the roughly 86 participants in the trial. Cryopreserved peripheral blood mononuclear cells were collected at three points: before therapy, at response, and at either sustained remission or disease progression. All remission and progressive disease samples were collected while patients were still receiving ibrutinib.

Spanning cysteine to phenylalanine, the CDR3 consists of 13 amino acids. Just CDR3 DNA is preserved here, 39 bases in frame from base 1. CDR1 and CDR2 were assigned from the germline V gene as MNHEY and SVGAGI. Trimming leaves V shorter by 2 bases and J shorter by 18 bases, with the junction holding 7 bases beyond the gene matches. As concerns this clone: Its cognate antigen has yet to be identified. No clone much larger than this one lies a single base away; base qualities are absent.

The goal of deep resolution MiSeq sequencing was a depth between 1 in 1 million and 1 in 200,000 T cells, and coverage averaged 10x per clonotype. The immunoSEQ hsTCRB Kit was used to generate TCR beta libraries. Per the authors' processing: ImmunoSEQ Data Assistant and ImmunoSEQ Analyzer were used for data analysis, and V, D and J genes were assigned according to IMGT definitions. Clonality, with values ranging from 0 to 1, was calculated as one minus the normalized Shannon entropy of productive rearrangement frequencies. Only overrepresented clonotypes making up at least 0.05% of the repertoire of each patient were included in the public clonotype analysis. Some 13 age-matched healthy donor repertoires from immuneACCESS served as clonality controls. As stored in TCRdb, this immuneACCESS dataset retains in-frame rearrangements with V and J assigned. A fraction of the clones does not appear; measured against another copy, unresolved V genes explain less than half of the discrepancy, and the remainder lacks a known reason. V and J calls and clone size are as listed in that table; D and trimming were resolved from the DNA. The sample table records over 65,000 clones; 70% to 80% of these occur just once. More than 4.5% of the sample is taken by the ten largest.

General study outcomes and caveats: At ibrutinib response clonality went up, during sustained remission it held steady, and at progression it dropped back toward baseline. Public clonotypes were found to be uncommon and were observed to contract or remain stable during treatment; the increase in clonality was shown to reflect expansion of private clonotypes at ibrutinib response. At baseline, clonality was higher than in age-matched healthy donors and showed a strong correlation with circulating CD8+ T-cell counts. Sampling times were not matched between sustained-remission and progressing patients, and lymph node repertoires were not studied.

The intended sense of this specimen's time point label: 12 months on ibrutinib. Roughly 2 micrograms of genomic DNA were extracted from cryopreserved PBMCs for TCR beta library preparation. High-throughput TCR beta sequencing was performed on longitudinal blood samples from CLL patients receiving ibrutinib monotherapy. The patients were enrolled in a single-center, open-label phase 2 trial of ibrutinib monotherapy. The starting material was PBMCs, obtained after 12 months of ibrutinib treatment. This sequence originates from a human donor with chronic lymphocytic leukemia. In this chain, TRBV6-5 is recombined with TRBJ1-6; 10 junctional bases match TRBD1. The CDR3 loop reads CASSYLGTGAYHF. The bases are TGTGCCAGCAGTTACCTGGGGACAGGGGCCTACCACTTT.